This T cell receptor beta chain stems from a study of T-cell memory formation after mild COVID-19. Notes on the study in general: CD4+ clones that contracted lay mainly in CM and EM; CD8+ ones lay in EMRA.

This clonotype occurred a few times. The antigen remains undetermined. With constant-segment primers, 5'RACE yielded cDNA libraries of TCR alpha and TCR beta that carried sample barcodes and UMIs. Using its own MiXCR run on the 5' RACE reads, TCRdb lists one record per CDR3 protein. This table has roughly 260,000 distinct CDR3 sequences, roughly 15% appearing once. The TCR originated in a man aged 18-30 years who had mild COVID-19 (a few samples of this study predate the infection). Cell type and time point are not known. Material for sequencing was PBMCs or a T cell subset sorted from them (not recorded which).

The DNA for the CDR3 is TGTGCCAGCAGGGCAATCACAGGGGAGGGCTATGGCTACACCTTC. It is translated as CASRAITGEGYGYTF. This rearrangement joins TRBV6-5 to TRBJ1-2; 7 nucleotides line up with TRBD1. Germline trimming cut 6 bases from V and 4 bases from J; bases unmatched to any gene: 11. Germline values: CDR1 MNHEY, CDR2 SVGAGI. The CDR3 spans 15 residues.